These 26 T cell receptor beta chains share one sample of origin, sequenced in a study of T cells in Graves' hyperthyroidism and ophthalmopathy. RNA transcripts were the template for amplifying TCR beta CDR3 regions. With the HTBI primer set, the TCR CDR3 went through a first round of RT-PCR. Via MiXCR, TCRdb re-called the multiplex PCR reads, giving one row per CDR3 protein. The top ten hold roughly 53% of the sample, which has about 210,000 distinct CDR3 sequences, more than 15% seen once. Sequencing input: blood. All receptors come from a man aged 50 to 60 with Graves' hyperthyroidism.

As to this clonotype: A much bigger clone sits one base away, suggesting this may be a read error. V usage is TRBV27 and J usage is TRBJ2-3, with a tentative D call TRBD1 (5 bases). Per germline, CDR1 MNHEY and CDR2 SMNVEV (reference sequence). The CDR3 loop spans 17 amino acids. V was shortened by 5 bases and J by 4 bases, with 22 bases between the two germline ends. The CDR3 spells CASSDWTPDSAADTQYF. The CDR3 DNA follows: TGTGCCAGCAGTGACTGGACACCCGACAGCGCCGCAGATACGCAGTATTTT.

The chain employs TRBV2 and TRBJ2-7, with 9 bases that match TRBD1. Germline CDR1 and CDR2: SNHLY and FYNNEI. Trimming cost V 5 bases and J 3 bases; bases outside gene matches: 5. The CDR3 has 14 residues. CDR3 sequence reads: CASSQGQGHYEQYF. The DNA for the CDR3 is TGTGCCAGCAGTCAGGGACAGGGACACTACGAGCAGTACTTC.

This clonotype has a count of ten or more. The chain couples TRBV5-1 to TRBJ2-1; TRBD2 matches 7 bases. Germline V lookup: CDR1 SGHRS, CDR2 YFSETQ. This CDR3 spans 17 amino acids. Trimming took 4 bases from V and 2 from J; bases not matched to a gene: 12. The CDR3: CASSALPLALPYNEQFF. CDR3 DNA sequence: TGCGCCAGCAGCGCCCTACCACTAGCGTTGCCCTACAATGAGCAGTTCTTC.

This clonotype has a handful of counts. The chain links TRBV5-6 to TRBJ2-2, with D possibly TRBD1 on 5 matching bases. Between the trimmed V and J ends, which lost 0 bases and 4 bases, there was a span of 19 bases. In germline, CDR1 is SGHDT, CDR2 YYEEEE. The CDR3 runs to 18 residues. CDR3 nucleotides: TGTGCCAGCAGCTTGGGCGGACACGTTTATTTTTTCACCGGGGAGCTGTTTTTT. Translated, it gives CASSLGGHVYFFTGELFF.

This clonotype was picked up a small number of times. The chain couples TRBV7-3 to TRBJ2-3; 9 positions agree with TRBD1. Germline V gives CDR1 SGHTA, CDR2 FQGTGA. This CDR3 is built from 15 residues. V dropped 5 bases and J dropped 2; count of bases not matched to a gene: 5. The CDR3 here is CASSRGQGDTDTQYF. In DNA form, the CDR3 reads TGTGCCAGCAGCCGGGGACAGGGAGACACAGATACGCAGTATTTT.

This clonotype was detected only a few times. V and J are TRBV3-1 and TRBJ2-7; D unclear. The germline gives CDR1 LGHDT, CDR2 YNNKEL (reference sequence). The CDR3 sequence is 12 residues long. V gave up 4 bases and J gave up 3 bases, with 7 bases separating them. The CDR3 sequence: CASSRNYYEQYF. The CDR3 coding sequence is TGTGCCAGCAGCCGAAACTACTACGAGCAGTACTTC.

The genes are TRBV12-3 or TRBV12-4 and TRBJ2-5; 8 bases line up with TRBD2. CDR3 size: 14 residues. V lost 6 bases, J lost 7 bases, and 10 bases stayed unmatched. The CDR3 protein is CASRSSGTSLTQYF. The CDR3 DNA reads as TGTGCCAGCAGATCCTCCGGGACTAGTTTGACCCAGTACTTC.

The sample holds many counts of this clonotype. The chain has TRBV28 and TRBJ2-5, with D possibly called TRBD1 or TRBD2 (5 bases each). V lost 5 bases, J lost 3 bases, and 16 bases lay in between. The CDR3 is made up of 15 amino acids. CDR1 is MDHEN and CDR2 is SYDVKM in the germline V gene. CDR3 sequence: CASSPRGATKETQYF. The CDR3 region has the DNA TGTGCCAGCAGTCCTAGGGGTGCGACTAAAGAGACCCAGTACTTC.

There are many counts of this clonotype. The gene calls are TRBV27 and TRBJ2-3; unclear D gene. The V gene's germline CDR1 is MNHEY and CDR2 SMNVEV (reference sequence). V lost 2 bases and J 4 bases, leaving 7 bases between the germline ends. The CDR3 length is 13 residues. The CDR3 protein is CASSLMVADTQYF. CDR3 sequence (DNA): TGTGCCAGCAGTTTAATGGTGGCAGATACGCAGTATTTT.

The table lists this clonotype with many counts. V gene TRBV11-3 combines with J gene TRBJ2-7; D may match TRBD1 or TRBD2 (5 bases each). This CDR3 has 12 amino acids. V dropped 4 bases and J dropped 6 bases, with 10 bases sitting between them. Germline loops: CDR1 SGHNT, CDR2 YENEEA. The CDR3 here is CASSSERGEQYF. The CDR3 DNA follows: TGTGCCAGCAGCTCCGAGAGGGGCGAGCAGTACTTC.

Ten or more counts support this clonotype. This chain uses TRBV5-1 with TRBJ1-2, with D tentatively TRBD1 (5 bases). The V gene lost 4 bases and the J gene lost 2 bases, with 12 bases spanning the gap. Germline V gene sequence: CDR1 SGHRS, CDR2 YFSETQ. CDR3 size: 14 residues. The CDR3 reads CASSRTTVNYGYTF. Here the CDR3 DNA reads TGCGCCAGCAGCCGGACGACAGTGAACTATGGCTACACCTTC.

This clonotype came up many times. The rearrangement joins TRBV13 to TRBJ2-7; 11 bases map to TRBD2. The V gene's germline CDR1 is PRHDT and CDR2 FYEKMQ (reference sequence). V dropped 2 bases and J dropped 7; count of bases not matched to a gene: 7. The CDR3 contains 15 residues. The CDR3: CASSLLAGGAGEQYF. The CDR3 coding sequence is TGTGCCAGCAGCTTACTAGCGGGAGGAGCGGGTGAGCAGTACTTC.

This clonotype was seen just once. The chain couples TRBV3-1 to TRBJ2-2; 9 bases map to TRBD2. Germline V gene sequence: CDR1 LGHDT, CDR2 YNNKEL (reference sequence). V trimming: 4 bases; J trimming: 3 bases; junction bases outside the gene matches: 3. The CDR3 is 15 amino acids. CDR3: CASSPRLADTGELFF. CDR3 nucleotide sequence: TGTGCCAGCAGCCCACGACTAGCGGACACCGGGGAGCTGTTTTTT.

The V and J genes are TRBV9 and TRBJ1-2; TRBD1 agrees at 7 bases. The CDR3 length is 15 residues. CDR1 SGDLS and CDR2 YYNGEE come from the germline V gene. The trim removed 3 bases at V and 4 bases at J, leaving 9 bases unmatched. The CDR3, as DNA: TGTGCCAGCAGCGCCGCCGGGACAGCATTCTATGGCTACACCTTC. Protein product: CASSAAGTAFYGYTF.

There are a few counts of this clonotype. CDR3 sequence: CSARVANYNEQFF. The CDR3 DNA sequence: TGCAGTGCTAGAGTGGCCAACTACAATGAGCAGTTCTTC. V is TRBV20-1 and J is TRBJ2-1, with no clear D. The CDR3 is 13 amino acids. V was pared by 1 base and J by 3 bases, with 7 bases between. CDR1 and CDR2 (germline): DFQATT, SNEGSKA (reference sequence).

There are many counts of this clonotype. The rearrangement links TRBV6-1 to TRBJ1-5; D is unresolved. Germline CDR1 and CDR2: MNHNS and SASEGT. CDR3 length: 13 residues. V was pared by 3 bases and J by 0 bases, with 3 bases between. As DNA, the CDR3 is TGTGCCAGCAGTGACACTAGCAATCAGCCCCAGCATTTT. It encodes CASSDTSNQPQHF.

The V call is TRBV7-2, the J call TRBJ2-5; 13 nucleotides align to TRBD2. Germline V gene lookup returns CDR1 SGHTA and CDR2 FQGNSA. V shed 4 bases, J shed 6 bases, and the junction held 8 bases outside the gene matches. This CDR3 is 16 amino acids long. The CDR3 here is CASSYWTSGSTQTQYF. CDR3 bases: TGTGCCAGCAGCTATTGGACTAGCGGGAGTACGCAGACCCAGTACTTC.

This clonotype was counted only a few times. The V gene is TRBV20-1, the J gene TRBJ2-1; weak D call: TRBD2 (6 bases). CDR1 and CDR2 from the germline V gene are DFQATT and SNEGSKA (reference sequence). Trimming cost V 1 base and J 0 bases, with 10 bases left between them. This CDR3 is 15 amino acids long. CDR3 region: CSARGRLGSYNEQFF. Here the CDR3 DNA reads TGCAGTGCTAGAGGTCGACTAGGCTCCTACAATGAGCAGTTCTTC.

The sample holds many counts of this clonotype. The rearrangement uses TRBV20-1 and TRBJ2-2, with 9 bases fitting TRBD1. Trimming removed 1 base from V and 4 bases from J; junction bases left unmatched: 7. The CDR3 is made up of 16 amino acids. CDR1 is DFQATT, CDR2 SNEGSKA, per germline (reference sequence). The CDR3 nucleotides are TGCAGTGCTAGAGGACCGGGACAGGGTGTCACCGGGGAGCTGTTTTTT. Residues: CSARGPGQGVTGELFF.

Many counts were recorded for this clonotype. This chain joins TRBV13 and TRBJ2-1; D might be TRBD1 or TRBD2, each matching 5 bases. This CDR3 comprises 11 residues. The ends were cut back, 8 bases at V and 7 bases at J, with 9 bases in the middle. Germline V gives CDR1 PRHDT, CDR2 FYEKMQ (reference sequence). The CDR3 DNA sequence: TGTGCCAGCGGGACGGTAAATGAGCAGTTCTTC. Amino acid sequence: CASGTVNEQFF.

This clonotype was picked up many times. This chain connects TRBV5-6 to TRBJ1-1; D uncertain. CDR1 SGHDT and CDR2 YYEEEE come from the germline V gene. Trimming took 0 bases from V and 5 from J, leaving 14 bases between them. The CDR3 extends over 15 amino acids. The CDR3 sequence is CASSLASREETEAFF. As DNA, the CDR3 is TGTGCCAGCAGCTTGGCGTCTAGGGAGGAGACTGAAGCTTTCTTT.

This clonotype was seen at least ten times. This CDR3 reads CASSGNLAGQETQYF. Written as DNA, the CDR3 is TGTGCCAGCTCCGGAAATTTAGCGGGGCAAGAGACCCAGTACTTC. This chain uses TRBV12-3 or TRBV12-4 with TRBJ2-5; 8 bases match TRBD2. The trim removed 8 bases at V and 2 bases at J, leaving 10 bases unmatched. The CDR3 is made up of 15 amino acids.

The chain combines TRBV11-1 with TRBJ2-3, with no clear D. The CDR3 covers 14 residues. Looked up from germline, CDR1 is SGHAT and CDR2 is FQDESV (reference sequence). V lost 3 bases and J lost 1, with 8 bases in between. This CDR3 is CASSLFQGTDTQYF. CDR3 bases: TGTGCCAGCAGCTTGTTCCAGGGCACAGATACGCAGTATTTT.

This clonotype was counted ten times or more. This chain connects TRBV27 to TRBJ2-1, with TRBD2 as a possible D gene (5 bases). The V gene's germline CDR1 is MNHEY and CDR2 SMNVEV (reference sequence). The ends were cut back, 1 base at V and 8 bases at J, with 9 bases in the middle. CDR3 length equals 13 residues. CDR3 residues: CASSLLIGDEQFF. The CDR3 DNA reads TGTGCCAGCAGTTTATTAATCGGGGATGAGCAGTTCTTC.

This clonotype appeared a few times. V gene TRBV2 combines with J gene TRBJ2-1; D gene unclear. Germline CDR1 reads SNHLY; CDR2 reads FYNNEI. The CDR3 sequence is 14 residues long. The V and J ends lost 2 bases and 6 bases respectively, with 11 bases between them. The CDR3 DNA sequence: TGTGCCAGCAGTGAAAGATTTATGGGCAATGAGCAGTTCTTC. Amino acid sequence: CASSERFMGNEQFF. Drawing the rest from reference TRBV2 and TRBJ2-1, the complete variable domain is EPEVTQTPSHQVTQMGQEVILRCVPISNHLYFYWYRQILGQKVEFLVSFYNNEISEKSEIFDDQFSVERPDGSNFTLKIRSTKLEDSAMYFCASSERFMGNEQFFGPGTRLTVL.

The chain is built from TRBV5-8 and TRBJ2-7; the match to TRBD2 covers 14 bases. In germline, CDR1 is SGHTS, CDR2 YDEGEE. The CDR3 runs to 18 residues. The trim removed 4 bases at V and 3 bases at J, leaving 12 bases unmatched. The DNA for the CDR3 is TGTGCCAGCAGCACCCGACTAGCGGGAGGGCCGTTGGACTACGAGCAGTACTTC. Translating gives CASSTRLAGGPLDYEQYF.